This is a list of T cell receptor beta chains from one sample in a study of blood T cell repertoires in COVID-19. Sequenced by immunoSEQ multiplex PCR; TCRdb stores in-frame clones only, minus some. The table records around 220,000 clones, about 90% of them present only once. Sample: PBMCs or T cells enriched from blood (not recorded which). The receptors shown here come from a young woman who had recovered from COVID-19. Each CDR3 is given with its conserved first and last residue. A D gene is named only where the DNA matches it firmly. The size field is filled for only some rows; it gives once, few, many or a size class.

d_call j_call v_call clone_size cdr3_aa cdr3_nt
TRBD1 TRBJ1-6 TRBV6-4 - CASSATGGDSPLHF TGTGCCAGCAGCGCGACAGGGGGCGATTCACCCCTCCACTTT
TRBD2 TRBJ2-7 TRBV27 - CASKGTSGSYEQYF TGTGCCAGCAAAGGGACTAGCGGCTCCTACGAGCAGTACTTC
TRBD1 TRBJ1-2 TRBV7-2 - CASSSGDRGNYGYTF TGTGCCAGCAGCTCCGGGGACAGGGGTAACTATGGCTACACCTTC
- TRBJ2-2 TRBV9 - CASSVSGERAGELFF TGTGCCAGCAGCGTATCAGGGGAGAGGGCCGGGGAGCTGTTTTTT
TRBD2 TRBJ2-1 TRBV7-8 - CASSFNSGGPYNEQFF TGTGCCAGCAGCTTCAATAGCGGGGGACCCTACAATGAGCAGTTCTTC
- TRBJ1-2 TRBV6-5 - CASSYDHRVQAGGYTF TGTGCCAGCAGTTACGACCACAGGGTACAGGCGGGCGGCTACACCTTC
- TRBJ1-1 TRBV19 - CASSMGIEWTDSMNTEAFF TGTGCCAGTAGTATGGGTATTGAGTGGACAGACTCCATGAACACTGAAGCTTTCTTT
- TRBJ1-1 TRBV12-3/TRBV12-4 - CASSDTNTEAFF TGTGCCAGCAGTGACACGAACACTGAAGCTTTCTTT
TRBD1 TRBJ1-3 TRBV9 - CASSGRDRGLLGTSSGNTIYF TGTGCCAGCAGCGGAAGGGACAGGGGGCTTTTAGGAACTTCCTCTGGAAACACCATATATTTT
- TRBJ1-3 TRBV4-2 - CASSFRQPQGSGNTIYF TGTGCCAGCAGCTTCCGACAACCACAAGGCTCAGGAAACACCATATATTTT
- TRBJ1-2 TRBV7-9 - CASSLEGRAETNYGYTF TGTGCCAGCAGCTTGGAGGGGAGAGCCGAGACAAACTATGGCTACACCTTC
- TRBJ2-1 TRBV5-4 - CASRWGPSYNEQFF TGTGCCAGCAGATGGGGGCCCTCCTACAATGAGCAGTTCTTC
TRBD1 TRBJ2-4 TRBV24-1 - CATSALNRGLAKNIQYF TGTGCCACCAGTGCTTTGAACAGGGGTTTAGCCAAAAACATTCAGTACTTC
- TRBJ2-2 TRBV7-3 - CASSKGSSPGELFF TGTGCCAGCAGCAAAGGGAGTTCTCCCGGGGAGCTGTTTTTT
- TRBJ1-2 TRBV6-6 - CASTPTGFYGYTF TGTGCCAGCACTCCGACAGGCTTCTATGGCTACACCTTC
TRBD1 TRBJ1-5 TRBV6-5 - CASSPTGGMTQHF TGTGCCAGCAGTCCGACAGGGGGGATGACCCAGCATTTT
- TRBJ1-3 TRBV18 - CASSSRTSGNTIYF TGTGCCAGCTCATCGCGGACTTCTGGAAACACCATATATTTT
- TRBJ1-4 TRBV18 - CASSPRVDSEKLFF TGTGCCAGCTCACCACGGGTCGATAGCGAAAAACTGTTTTTT
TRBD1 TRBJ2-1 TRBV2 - CASRRQGSEQFF TGTGCCAGCAGACGACAGGGATCTGAGCAGTTCTTC
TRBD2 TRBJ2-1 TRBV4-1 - CASSPRGRKHNEQFF TGCGCCAGCAGCCCTCGCGGGAGAAAACACAATGAGCAGTTCTTC
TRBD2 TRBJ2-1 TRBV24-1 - CATSDSGGDEQFF TGTGCCACCAGTGATTCCGGGGGGGATGAGCAGTTCTTC
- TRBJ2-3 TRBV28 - CASSFSLAPDTQYF TGTGCCAGCAGTTTCTCGCTAGCCCCCGATACGCAGTATTTT
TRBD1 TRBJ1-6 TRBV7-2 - CASRPGTDNSPLHF TGTGCCAGCAGGCCTGGGACAGATAATTCACCCCTCCACTTT
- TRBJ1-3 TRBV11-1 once CASSSRGSGNTIYF TGTGCCAGCAGCTCGCGGGGATCTGGAAACACCATATATTTT
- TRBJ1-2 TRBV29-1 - CSVEGRRGYTF TGCAGCGTTGAAGGCCGCCGGGGCTACACCTTC
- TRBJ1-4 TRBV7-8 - CASSILMGGNEKLFF TGTGCCAGCAGCATTCTCATGGGAGGGAATGAAAAACTGTTTTTT
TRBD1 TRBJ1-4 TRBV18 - CASSPPGQGANEKLFF TGTGCCAGCTCACCACCGGGGCAGGGGGCTAATGAAAAACTGTTTTTT
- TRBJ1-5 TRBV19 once CASTKGWGPNNQPQHF TGTGCCAGTACTAAGGGCTGGGGGCCTAACAATCAGCCCCAGCATTTT
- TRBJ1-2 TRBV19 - CASKAGDYGYTF TGTGCCAGTAAGGCGGGAGACTATGGCTACACCTTC
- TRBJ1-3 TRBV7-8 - CASSLDGSSGNTIYF TGTGCCAGCAGCTTAGACGGGAGCTCTGGAAACACCATATATTTT
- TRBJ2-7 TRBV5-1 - CASSRGSPYEQYF TGCGCCAGCAGTAGAGGGAGTCCCTACGAGCAGTACTTC
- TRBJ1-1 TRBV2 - CASRRDTEAFF TGTGCCAGCCGCAGGGACACTGAAGCTTTCTTT
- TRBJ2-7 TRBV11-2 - CASTLQYEQYF TGTGCCAGCACCCTACAGTACGAGCAGTACTTC
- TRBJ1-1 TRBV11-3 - CASSLVIQGDTEAFF TGTGCCAGCAGCTTAGTAATACAGGGAGACACTGAAGCTTTCTTT
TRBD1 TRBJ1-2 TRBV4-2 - CASSPPDRGIYGYTF TGTGCCAGCAGCCCACCCGACAGGGGGATCTATGGCTACACCTTC
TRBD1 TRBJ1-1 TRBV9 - CASSEGTGADLNTEAFF TGTGCCAGCAGCGAGGGGACAGGGGCTGATTTGAACACTGAAGCTTTCTTT
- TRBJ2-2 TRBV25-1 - CASSEGRLDTGELFF TGTGCCAGCAGTGAAGGCAGGTTGGACACCGGGGAGCTGTTTTTT
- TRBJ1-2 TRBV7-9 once CASSWALSYGYTF TGTGCCAGCAGCTGGGCCTTATCCTATGGCTACACCTTC
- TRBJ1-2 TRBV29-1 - CSVAPRITGTYGYTF TGCAGCGTCGCACCGAGGATTACAGGGACCTATGGCTACACCTTC
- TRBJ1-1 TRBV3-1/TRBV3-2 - CASSQDGEGRRAFF TGTGCCAGCAGCCAAGACGGGGAGGGTCGGAGAGCTTTCTTT
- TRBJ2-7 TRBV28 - CASSQGVYEQYF TGTGCCAGCAGCCAAGGGGTATACGAGCAGTACTTC
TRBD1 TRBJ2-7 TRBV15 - CATSSLGTGFGEQYF TGTGCCACCAGCAGCCTCGGGACAGGGTTCGGTGAGCAGTACTTC
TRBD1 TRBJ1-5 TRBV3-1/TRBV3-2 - CASSKSGQGTNQPQHF TGTGCCAGCAGCAAGTCGGGACAGGGGACGAATCAGCCCCAGCATTTT
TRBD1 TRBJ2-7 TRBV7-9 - CASSPGTGLDEQYF TGTGCCAGCAGCCCCGGGACAGGGCTAGACGAGCAGTACTTC